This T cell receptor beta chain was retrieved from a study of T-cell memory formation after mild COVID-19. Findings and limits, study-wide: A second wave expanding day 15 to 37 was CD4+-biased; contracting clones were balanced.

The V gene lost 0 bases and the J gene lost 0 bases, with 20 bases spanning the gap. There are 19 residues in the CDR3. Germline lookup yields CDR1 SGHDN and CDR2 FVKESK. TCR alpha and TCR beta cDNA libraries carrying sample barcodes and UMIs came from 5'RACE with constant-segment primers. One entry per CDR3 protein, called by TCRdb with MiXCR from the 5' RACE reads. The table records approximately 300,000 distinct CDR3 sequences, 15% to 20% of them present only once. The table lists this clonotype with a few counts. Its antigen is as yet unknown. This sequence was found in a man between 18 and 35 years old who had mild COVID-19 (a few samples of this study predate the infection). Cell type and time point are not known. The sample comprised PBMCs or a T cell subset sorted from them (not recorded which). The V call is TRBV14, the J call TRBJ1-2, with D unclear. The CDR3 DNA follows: TGTGCCAGCAGCCAAGATCTCCGGGCGGGATTGGGATCTAACTATGGCTACACCTTC. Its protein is CASSQDLRAGLGSNYGYTF. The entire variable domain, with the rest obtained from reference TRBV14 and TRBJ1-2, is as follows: EAGVTQFPSHSVIEKGQTVTLRCDPISGHDNLYWYRRVMGKEIKFLLHFVKESKQDESGMPNNRFLAERTGGTYSTLKVQPAELEDSGVYFCASSQDLRAGLGSNYGYTFGSGTRLTVV.